What follows are 4 T cell receptor beta chains derived from one specimen sequenced in a study of T-cell reconstitution after alpha-beta-depleted transplantation in children. Preparation of the TCRbeta library was carried out with unique molecular identifiers. One entry per CDR3 protein results from TCRdb running MiXCR on the PCR reads. The sample lists 250,000 or so distinct CDR3 sequences; about 24% were seen once. The source was PBMCs, mostly from graft donor cells, collected 360 days after TCRalphabeta/CD19-depleted stem cell transplant. Receptors were obtained from a female patient between 2 and 15 years old who had a stem cell transplant for congenital amegakaryocytic thrombocytopenia, so the T cells may come from the graft donor.

This clonotype has at least ten counts. This rearrangement joins TRBV12-3 or TRBV12-4 to TRBJ2-2; D uncertain. Trimming shortened V by 8 bases and J by 4 bases, and 11 bases separated the two germline ends. The CDR3 consists of 13 residues. CDR3 DNA sequence: TGTGCCAGCGGTCATGGGGTCACCGGGGAGCTGTTTTTT. Translated: CASGHGVTGELFF.

The V call is TRBV20-1, the J call TRBJ2-7; TRBD2 agrees at 7 bases. The germline gives CDR1 DFQATT, CDR2 SNEGSKA (reference sequence). Trimming cost V 1 base and J 0 bases; bases outside gene matches: 9. This CDR3 comprises 16 residues. The CDR3 sequence: CSARVVRSGDSYEQYF. Written as DNA, the CDR3 is TGCAGTGCTAGAGTAGTAAGGAGCGGGGACTCCTACGAGCAGTACTTC.

V and J are TRBV2 and TRBJ2-7, with D uncertain. V was cut by 6 bases and J by 1 base, with 13 bases left in between. Per germline, CDR1 SNHLY and CDR2 FYNNEI. The CDR3 extends over 14 amino acids. CDR3 in DNA: TGTGCCAGCAGCCAAACCGCGCAGTCCTACGAGCAGTACTTC. Its protein is CASSQTAQSYEQYF.

This clonotype was seen a few times. The V gene is TRBV29-1, the J gene TRBJ2-3; either TRBD1 or TRBD2 may fit D (6 bases each). V dropped 0 bases and J dropped 11 bases, with 15 bases sitting between them. Germline-derived CDR1 and CDR2 are SQVTM and ANQGSEA. The CDR3 totals 13 residues. The CDR3 loop is CSVEDEGGLEQYF. CDR3 DNA sequence: TGCAGCGTTGAAGATGAGGGGGGCCTTGAGCAGTATTTT.